The 14 T cell receptor beta chains below come from one sample, sequenced in a study of metastatic and nonmetastatic thyroid tumors. MiXCR reprocessed the PCR reads for TCRdb. Of about 21,000 clones in the sample, 20% to 30% were seen once. Patients underwent thyroid surgery, and none had received any treatment before it. The sample taken for sequencing was blood. The receptors were gathered from a female donor with papillary thyroid cancer or a benign thyroid nodule (not recorded which). Some clones in this sample may be carry-over from other donors' samples.

In its sample, this clone was seen many times. An end of the junction does not agree with germline; a read error may underlie this. The rearrangement uses TRBV5-1 and TRBJ1-1; TRBD1 agrees at 10 bases. This CDR3 contains 15 residues. The germline CDR1 and CDR2 sequences are SGHRS and YFSETQ. CDR3 nucleotide sequence: TGCGCCAGCAGCTTGGCGGACAGGGGGAACGCTGAAGCTTTCTTT. Protein: CASSLADRGNAEAFF.

The chain employs TRBV20-1 and TRBJ2-7; D is undetermined. The CDR3 consists of 14 residues. V lost 4 bases and J 0 bases, leaving 13 bases between the germline ends. CDR1 is DFQATT, CDR2 SNEGSKA, per germline (reference sequence). The CDR3 sequence is CSATPGQISYEQYF. CDR3 coding DNA: TGCAGTGCTACACCGGGTCAGATCTCCTACGAGCAGTACTTC.

This clone showed up many times. The genes are TRBV4-2 and TRBJ1-1, with a tentative D call TRBD1 (6 bases). Trimming removed 2 bases at V and 3 bases at J, with 13 bases between. Germline CDR1 and CDR2: LGHNA and YNFKEQ. The CDR3 extends over 15 amino acids. The DNA for the CDR3 is TGTGCCAGCAGCCAACGGCCCCCAGGGGACACTGAAGCTTTCTTT. The encoded protein is CASSQRPPGDTEAFF.

Ten or more counts support this clone. V is TRBV18 and J is TRBJ1-3; no firm D call. The CDR3 length is 13 residues. Trimming removed 6 bases at V and 2 bases at J, with 8 bases between. CDR1 and CDR2 from the germline V gene are KGHSH and LQKENI. The CDR3, as DNA: TGTGCCAGCTCGCCTGAGGCTGGAAACACCATATATTTT. It specifies CASSPEAGNTIYF.

This clone was observed a single time. The chain combines TRBV9 with TRBJ2-3; no firm D call. V was cut by 0 bases and J by 7 bases, with 15 bases left in between. The germline V gene encodes CDR1 SGDLS and CDR2 YYNGEE. The CDR3 has 15 amino acids. CDR3 DNA sequence: TGTGCCAGCAGCGTAGAGGCCCTTTGGGCATATACGCAGTATTTT. Translating gives CASSVEALWAYTQYF.

This clone was recorded many times. The gene calls are TRBV30 and TRBJ1-6; possible D gene TRBD1, 6 bases. Germline-derived CDR1 and CDR2 are GTSNPN and SVGIG (reference sequence). V lost 7 bases, J lost 3 bases, and 13 bases lay in between. This CDR3 has 14 amino acids. The CDR3 DNA reads as TGTGCCTCGAGGGGGGTCGGCTATAATTCACCCCTCCACTTT. This gives the protein CASRGVGYNSPLHF.

Ten or more counts support this clone. This sequence joins TRBV5-8 and TRBJ1-4, with D possibly being TRBD1 (5 bases). Germline CDR1 is SGHTS and CDR2 is YDEGEE. V lost 0 bases and J lost 0, with 9 bases in between. The CDR3 contains 16 residues. CDR3 sequence (DNA): TGTGCCAGCAGCTTGGGGCAGACAGCAACTAATGAAAAACTGTTTTTT. The encoded protein is CASSLGQTATNEKLFF. The variable domain in full, completed from reference TRBV5-8 and TRBJ1-4, reads EAGVTQSPTHLIKTRGQQATLRCSPISGHTSVYWYQQALGLGLQFLLWYDEGEERNRGNFPPRFSGRQFPNYSSELNVNALELEDSALYLCASSLGQTATNEKLFFGSGTQLSVL.

This clone qualifies as medium-sized. The V and J genes are TRBV5-1 and TRBJ1-1; weak D call: TRBD1 (5 bases). Germline V gene sequence: CDR1 SGHRS, CDR2 YFSETQ. CDR3 length: 15 residues. Trimming removed 2 bases from V and 0 bases from J, with 11 bases in between. The CDR3 loop is CASSFDSRMNTEAFF. CDR3 in DNA: TGCGCCAGCAGCTTCGACAGTAGAATGAACACTGAAGCTTTCTTT.

The J gene is TRBJ2-1, the V gene TRBV11-2; 8 nucleotides agree with TRBD1. Germline V gene lookup returns CDR1 SGHAT and CDR2 FQNNGV. V dropped 3 bases and J dropped 3; count of bases not matched to a gene: 4. The CDR3 loop spans 15 amino acids. CDR3 sequence: CASSFQGAFYNEQFF. CDR3 DNA sequence: TGTGCCAGCAGCTTTCAGGGGGCATTCTACAATGAGCAGTTCTTC.

This clone was counted at least ten times. The chain employs TRBV3-1 and TRBJ1-1, with a tentative D call TRBD1 (5 bases). Trimming cost V 1 base and J 4 bases, with 13 bases left between them. Germline V gene lookup returns CDR1 LGHDT and CDR2 YNNKEL (reference sequence). The CDR3 is 15 amino acids. For the CDR3, the DNA is TGTGCCAGCAGCCAAGTAACCTTGGGGGGCACTGAAGCTTTCTTT. Protein sequence: CASSQVTLGGTEAFF.

In this sample, this clone is medium-sized (0.01 to 0.1%). The rearrangement links TRBV20-1 to TRBJ2-5; 10 nucleotides align to TRBD2. V lost 5 bases, J lost 5 bases, and 8 bases stayed unmatched. This CDR3 region has 14 residues. Germline V lookup: CDR1 DFQATT, CDR2 SNEGSKA (reference sequence). The CDR3 region has the DNA TGCAGTGCTGAAGCTAGCGGGGGTGGTGAGACCCAGTACTTC. As protein: CSAEASGGGETQYF.

By proportion, this clone is medium-sized. The chain combines TRBV19 with TRBJ1-6; D is perhaps TRBD1 (6 bases). Trimming left V 3 bases short and J 7 bases short, with 10 bases between. The germline CDR1 and CDR2 sequences are LNHDA and SQIVND (reference sequence). This CDR3 comprises 14 residues. The CDR3 DNA reads as TGTGCCAGTAGTATCTGGACAGAAAATTCACCCCTCCACTTT. Protein product: CASSIWTENSPLHF.

V gene TRBV5-8 combines with J gene TRBJ2-7, with D perhaps TRBD2 (6 bases). The CDR3 is 12 residues long. V lost 6 bases, J lost 6 bases, and 13 bases lay in between. The V gene's germline CDR1 is SGHTS and CDR2 YDEGEE. The CDR3 DNA reads as TGTGCCAGCAATGGGCGGGGCGGCGAGCAGTACTTC. Its protein product is CASNGRGGEQYF.

This sequence joins TRBV11-2 and TRBJ2-3; TRBD2 matches at 10 bases. This CDR3 has 16 amino acids. Trimming removed 9 bases from V and 6 bases from J; junction bases left unmatched: 15. The germline gives CDR1 SGHAT, CDR2 FQNNGV. The CDR3 nucleotides read TGTGCCAGGAGCCAAGGGACTAGCGTGAGTCATGATACGCAGTATTTT. This gives the protein CARSQGTSVSHDTQYF.